This TCR beta chain is from a study of blood T cell repertoires in COVID-19. Study background: From the United States, Italy and Spain came samples of acute and convalescent COVID-19. T cells, B-cell-depleted T cells, or PBMCs supplied cDNA or gDNA.

The CDR3 spans 14 residues. Germline V gene sequence: CDR1 MNHEY, CDR2 SVGAGI. With V trimmed by 5 bases and J by 3 bases, 7 bases remained unmatched. This clone was counted once. This table comes from immunoSEQ multiplex PCR, and its TCRdb copy is limited to in-frame clones, with some not included. Among about 58,000 clones listed, around 81% were seen once. The rearrangement uses TRBV6-5 and TRBJ2-7; 7 bases line up with TRBD2. The sequenced sample consisted of peripheral blood. This TCR derives from a human donor in a cohort sampled during active COVID-19. The CDR3 DNA reads as TGTGCCAGCAGTCCGCAGCGGGATATCTACGAGCAGTACTTC. Its protein product is CASSPQRDIYEQYF.